Listed here are 30 T cell receptor beta chains from one sample, sequenced in a study of CD8 T cells in ankylosing spondylitis. In TCRdb, the 5' RACE reads were re-called with MiXCR into one record per CDR3 protein. The top ten clones hold 10% to 15% of a sample with a few hundred thousand distinct CDR3 sequences, 20% to 25% of them seen once. Sequenced: blood, either unsorted or a sorted T cell fraction (not recorded which). The receptor source for this set is a male donor with ankylosing spondylitis or in good health (not recorded which).

This clonotype appeared a few times. CDR3 coding DNA: TGTGCCAGCAGTGAATCGGCAGTTTTAACCGGGGAGCTGTTTTTT. Protein: CASSESAVLTGELFF. V and J are TRBV25-1 and TRBJ2-2, with unresolved D. This CDR3 comprises 15 residues. Looked up from germline, CDR1 is MGHDK and CDR2 is SYGVNS. The germline V and J ends were trimmed by 1 base and 5 bases, with 11 bases remaining between them.

This rearrangement joins TRBV7-9 to TRBJ2-3; 7 bases align to TRBD1. CDR1 is SEHNR, CDR2 FQNEAQ, per germline (reference sequence). The V gene end was trimmed by 5 bases and the J gene end by 1 base; junction bases not matched to a gene: 6. The CDR3 spans 15 residues. The CDR3 loop reads CASSRLTGGTDTQYF. In DNA, the CDR3 is TGTGCCAGCAGCCGACTCACAGGGGGCACAGATACGCAGTATTTT.

This clonotype was counted a few times. The chain recombines TRBV20-1 with TRBJ2-3, with a possible D match to TRBD2 (5 bases). The ends were cut back, 0 bases at V and 4 bases at J, with 23 bases in the middle. Per the germline V gene, CDR1 is DFQATT and CDR2 is SNEGSKA (reference sequence). This CDR3 is built from 18 residues. Here the CDR3 DNA reads TGCAGTGCTAGAGACCTTGGGTCTAGCTCTCATAGGCCAGATACGCAGTATTTT. It encodes CSARDLGSSSHRPDTQYF.

In this sample, this clonotype turned up many times. The V and J genes are TRBV12-3 or TRBV12-4 and TRBJ2-2; no definite D call. CDR3 length: 15 residues. Trimming left V 5 bases short and J 7 bases short, with 17 bases between. The CDR3 DNA follows: TGTGCCAGCAGTACCGTCCAAGGGTTCGTCGGGGAGCTGTTTTTT. It specifies CASSTVQGFVGELFF.

The chain uses TRBV20-1 and TRBJ2-7; 12 nucleotides agree with TRBD1. The V and J ends lost 6 bases and 5 bases, in that order; junction bases with no gene match: 8. CDR1 DFQATT and CDR2 SNEGSKA come from the germline V gene (reference sequence). The CDR3 spans 14 residues. The CDR3 protein is CSAMGQGAFNEQYF. The CDR3 DNA follows: TGCAGTGCGATGGGACAGGGGGCATTCAACGAGCAGTACTTC.

This clonotype appeared a few times. In nucleotides, the CDR3 is TGTGCCAGCAGCCGAGGACTAGGGTTTGAAGCTTTCTTT. Its translation: CASSRGLGFEAFF. This chain joins TRBV3-1 and TRBJ1-1; D unclear. Germline CDR1 and CDR2: LGHDT and YNNKEL (reference sequence). There are 13 residues in the CDR3. The V end lost 4 bases, the J end lost 7 bases, and 13 bases lay between the germline ends.

The chain recombines TRBV12-3 or TRBV12-4 with TRBJ2-3; D call uncertain. CDR3 length equals 14 residues. Trimming pared 6 bases from V and 5 bases from J, leaving 15 bases between. As DNA, the CDR3 is TGTGCCAGCAGGAACAATGGTGGGGAAGATACGCAGTATTTT. Translated: CASRNNGGEDTQYF.

This clonotype was picked up a small number of times. This chain connects TRBV29-1 to TRBJ2-7; D could derive from TRBD1 or TRBD2 (5 bases each). V lost 7 bases to trimming and J lost 0 bases, with 28 bases between them. Germline V gives CDR1 SQVTM, CDR2 ANQGSEA. The CDR3 is 18 amino acids. CDR3 nucleotides: TGCAGCGGTCGCCCCAACCCATCCGACGGGGCAAGCTCCTACGAGCAGTACTTC. Its translation is CSGRPNPSDGASSYEQYF.

This clonotype occurred a few times. The chain combines TRBV6-1 with TRBJ2-1, with D perhaps given as TRBD1 or TRBD2 (5 bases each). From germline, CDR1 is MNHNS and CDR2 SASEGT. V lost 5 bases, J lost 4 bases, and 12 bases lay in between. There are 14 residues in the CDR3. The DNA for the CDR3 is TGTGCCAGCAGTATAGGGACGGAATACAATGAGCAGTTCTTC. Its translation is CASSIGTEYNEQFF.

The J gene is TRBJ2-2, the V gene TRBV4-1; the D is unclear. V dropped 0 bases and J dropped 5 bases, with 13 bases sitting between them. This CDR3 has 16 amino acids. In germline, CDR1 is MGHRA, CDR2 YSYEKL. The DNA for the CDR3 is TGCGCCAGCAGCCAAGAGGTGGGGTTGGAGACCGGGGAGCTGTTTTTT. Its protein product is CASSQEVGLETGELFF.

This clonotype showed up many times. The chain couples TRBV12-3 or TRBV12-4 to TRBJ2-7, with D perhaps matching TRBD2 (6 bases). This CDR3 has 11 residues. Trimming took off 6 bases at V and 7 bases at J, with 10 bases between the two ends. CDR3 nucleotides: TGTGCCAGCAGCCCCGGGGGTGAGCAGTACTTC. Protein sequence: CASSPGGEQYF.

The rearrangement joins TRBV7-8 to TRBJ2-2; D is unresolved. The CDR3 length is 14 residues. V was cut by 2 bases and J by 5 bases, with 9 bases left in between. CDR1 and CDR2 from the germline V gene are SGHVS and FQNEAQ. CDR3 in DNA: TGTGCCAGCAGCTTATCAAGTTCAACCGGGGAGCTGTTTTTT. Residues: CASSLSSSTGELFF.

The CDR3 DNA sequence: TGTGCCAGCAGCTTGGACAGGGTGTTCTACGAGCAGTACTTC. Encoded protein: CASSLDRVFYEQYF. The rearrangement joins TRBV5-5 to TRBJ2-7, with D possibly being TRBD1 (6 bases). Germline lookup yields CDR1 SGHKS and CDR2 YYEKEE (reference sequence). Trimming removed 0 bases at V and 3 bases at J, with 10 bases between. The CDR3 is made up of 14 amino acids.

There are a few counts of this clonotype. The chain joins TRBV3-1 to TRBJ2-3; D ambiguous. CDR1 LGHDT and CDR2 YNNKEL come from the germline V gene (reference sequence). This CDR3 region has 14 residues. Trimming took off 4 bases at V and 2 bases at J, with 10 bases between the two ends. The CDR3: CASSLGYDTDTQYF. The CDR3 DNA follows: TGTGCCAGCAGCCTGGGCTATGACACAGATACGCAGTATTTT.

The genes are TRBV27 and TRBJ2-7, with D possibly TRBD2 on 7 matching bases. CDR1 and CDR2 (germline): MNHEY, SMNVEV (reference sequence). Trimming left V 3 bases short and J 2 bases short, with 20 bases between. CDR3 size: 17 residues. Here the CDR3 DNA reads TGTGCCAGCAGTTTGGGGGGTTTGGGGGGGGGCACCTACGAGCAGTACTTC. Translation gives CASSLGGLGGGTYEQYF.

The genes are TRBV10-3 and TRBJ2-1; 16 nucleotides match TRBD2. CDR1 and CDR2 from the germline V gene are ENHRY and SYGVKD. CDR3 length: 16 amino acids. V shed 8 bases, J shed 0 bases, and the junction held 1 base outside the gene matches. The CDR3 bases are TGTGCCATCGGGACTAGCGGGGGGGCCTCCTACAATGAGCAGTTCTTC. This codes for CAIGTSGGASYNEQFF.

The chain carries TRBV28 and TRBJ2-7; D may be TRBD1 (6 bases). The CDR3 length is 11 residues. Germline V gives CDR1 MDHEN, CDR2 SYDVKM. V was shortened by 9 bases and J by 2 bases, with 8 bases between the two germline ends. The CDR3 loop is CASNRAYEQYF. Here the CDR3 DNA reads TGTGCCAGTAACAGGGCCTACGAGCAGTACTTC.

This clonotype was observed a handful of times. V gene TRBV12-3 or TRBV12-4 combines with J gene TRBJ1-1; 7 positions agree with TRBD1. The V segment lost 1 base and the J segment 6 bases; nucleotides outside the gene matches: 2. This CDR3 is 13 amino acids long. The CDR3 loop is CASSLGQGAEAFF. As DNA, the CDR3 is TGTGCCAGCAGTTTAGGTCAGGGGGCTGAAGCTTTCTTT.

V and J are TRBV12-3 or TRBV12-4 and TRBJ2-3, with D hard to call. This CDR3 spans 16 amino acids. Trimming cost V 3 bases and J 6 bases, with 19 bases left between them. The CDR3 sequence is CASSFQLYESFDTQYF. In DNA form, the CDR3 reads TGTGCCAGCAGTTTTCAGCTGTATGAGTCTTTCGATACGCAGTATTTT.

The CDR3 region is CASSSLKLTSGTYEQYF. The CDR3 region has the DNA TGTGCCAGCAGTTCACTCAAATTGACTAGCGGCACCTACGAGCAGTACTTC. This sequence joins TRBV27 and TRBJ2-7; 9 positions match TRBD2. V dropped 4 bases and J dropped 2; count of bases not matched to a gene: 12. CDR1 and CDR2 (germline): MNHEY, SMNVEV (reference sequence). The CDR3 spans 17 residues.

This clonotype was seen a handful of times. The chain couples TRBV6-2 or TRBV6-3 to TRBJ2-1; tentatively, D is TRBD1 (6 bases). This CDR3 region has 17 residues. Germline V gene sequence: CDR1 MNHEY, CDR2 SVGEGT. V was cut by 2 bases and J by 0 bases, with 14 bases left in between. CDR3 residues: CASSYPPGTSSYNEQFF. The CDR3 nucleotides read TGTGCCAGCAGTTACCCCCCCGGGACAAGCTCCTACAATGAGCAGTTCTTC.

The sample holds a few counts of this clonotype. The chain couples TRBV7-9 to TRBJ1-1; D is unresolved. The CDR3 spans 14 residues. V lost 4 bases, J lost 4 bases, and 13 bases lay in between. Germline CDR1 and CDR2: SEHNR and FQNEAQ (reference sequence). The CDR3 sequence is CASSWARSGTEAFF. CDR3 bases: TGTGCCAGCAGCTGGGCCCGGTCTGGCACTGAAGCTTTCTTT. Filled out from reference TRBV7-9 and TRBJ1-1, the complete variable domain reads DTGVSQNPRHKITKRGQNVTFRCDPISEHNRLYWYRQTLGQGPEFLTYFQNEAQLEKSRLLSDRFSAERPKGSFSTLEIQRTEQGDSAMYLCASSWARSGTEAFFGQGTRLTVV.

This clonotype has a handful of counts. V usage is TRBV29-1 and J usage is TRBJ2-7, with D hard to call. The CDR3 has 12 residues. The ends were cut back, 3 bases at V and 3 bases at J, with 9 bases in the middle. Germline lookup yields CDR1 SQVTM and CDR2 ANQGSEA. Here the CDR3 reads CSVEFAGYEQYF. DNA of the CDR3: TGCAGCGTTGAGTTCGCCGGCTACGAGCAGTACTTC.

This clonotype was picked up a small number of times. The chain employs TRBV7-9 and TRBJ2-5, with TRBD2 matching 7 bases. This CDR3 is 13 amino acids long. V was clipped by 6 bases and J by 4 bases; unmatched bases: 5. Germline V gene sequence: CDR1 SEHNR, CDR2 FQNEAQ (reference sequence). CDR3 bases: TGTGCCAGCAGGTGGGACTACGGAGAGACCCAGTACTTC. Protein product: CASRWDYGETQYF.

In its sample, this clonotype was seen a few times. Here the CDR3 reads CASSAFNYTPDNEQFF. For the CDR3, the DNA is TGTGCCAGCAGCGCCTTCAACTATACCCCGGACAATGAGCAGTTCTTC. This rearrangement joins TRBV6-4 to TRBJ2-1; D not certain. The CDR3 sequence is 16 residues long. Germline V gene data show CDR1 as MRHNA and CDR2 as SNTAGT. The V gene lost 6 bases and the J gene lost 5 bases, with 20 bases spanning the gap.

The chain recombines TRBV4-1 with TRBJ2-3; 11 positions match TRBD1. This CDR3 spans 17 amino acids. J lost 5 bases, V lost 3 bases, and 10 bases had no gene match. The germline CDR1 and CDR2 sequences are MGHRA and YSYEKL. In DNA, the CDR3 is TGCGCCAGCAGCCAGGAGGGGACAGGGGGAGGGGAAGATACGCAGTATTTT. Its protein is CASSQEGTGGGEDTQYF.

The rearrangement links TRBV12-3 or TRBV12-4 to TRBJ1-4; D gene uncertain. There are 13 residues in the CDR3. Trimming cost V 3 bases and J 8 bases, with 10 bases left between them. The CDR3 nucleotides are TGTGCCAGCAGTTTCCGGGCGGGGGAAAAACTGTTTTTT. Translated, it gives CASSFRAGEKLFF.

This sequence joins TRBV5-5 and TRBJ2-1; D is perhaps TRBD2 (6 bases). Germline lookup yields CDR1 SGHKS and CDR2 YYEKEE (reference sequence). V lost 2 bases and J lost 6, with 15 bases in between. The CDR3 runs to 15 residues. CDR3 nucleotides: TGTGCCAGCAGCTTAACCGGGGGAAGAGGCAATGAGCAGTTCTTC. Translated: CASSLTGGRGNEQFF. Combining the CDR3 with reference TRBV5-5 and TRBJ2-1 gives the whole variable domain DAGVTQSPTHLIKTRGQQVTLRCSPISGHKSVSWYQQVLGQGPQFIFQYYEKEERGRGNFPDRFSARQFPNYSSELNVNALLLGDSALYLCASSLTGGRGNEQFFGPGTRLTVL.

The rearrangement links TRBV4-1 to TRBJ1-1; TRBD1 aligns across 8 bases. Per germline, CDR1 MGHRA and CDR2 YSYEKL. The trim removed 1 base at V and 11 bases at J, leaving 9 bases unmatched. The CDR3 contains 14 residues. The CDR3 sequence: CASSQVLGQGGAFF. The CDR3 DNA follows: TGCGCCAGCAGCCAAGTGCTAGGACAGGGAGGGGCTTTCTTT.

This chain connects TRBV5-1 to TRBJ2-2; tentatively, D is TRBD2 (5 bases). Germline-derived CDR1 and CDR2 are SGHRS and YFSETQ. This CDR3 is 12 amino acids long. V shed 4 bases and J shed 6 bases, with 7 bases lying between them. For the CDR3, the DNA is TGCGCCAGCAGCCTGGAGGCCGGGGAGCTGTTTTTT. It is translated as CASSLEAGELFF.